This note documents a single TCR beta chain sequence. The data were obtained in a study of PD-1 blockade in classical Hodgkin lymphoma. The CDR3 extends over 16 amino acids. V lost 1 base to trimming and J lost 7 bases, with 16 bases between them. The germline V gene has CDR1 LGHNA and CDR2 YSLEER. Assay: immunoSEQ multiplex PCR; the TCRdb copy retains only in-frame clones and omits some. The sample holds nearly 20,000 clones; approximately 80% are singletons and the top ten take about 40%. Specified time point: cycle 4 day 1 (C4D1), after more than five weeks of nivolumab. All trial patients relapsed after autologous stem cell transplantation.

This receptor was identified in a human donor with classical Hodgkin lymphoma. The material was peripheral blood mononuclear cells (PBMCs), obtained before the fourth cycle of nivolumab. The chain combines TRBV4-3 with TRBJ2-2, with TRBD1 as a possible D gene (6 bases). The CDR3 protein is CASSQVADRLDGELFF. The CDR3 coding sequence is TGCGCCAGCAGCCAAGTAGCCGACAGGTTGGACGGGGAGCTGTTTTTT.